This T cell receptor beta chain was profiled in a study of T cell responses to AZD1222 COVID-19 vaccine. Profiling relied on immunoSEQ multiplex PCR, and the TCRdb table lists in-frame clones only, not all of them. The table includes about 140,000 clones, about 89% detected once. The CDR3 has 14 amino acids. Trimming stripped 6 bases from V and 0 bases from J, with 8 bases between. From germline, CDR1 is SNHLY and CDR2 FYNNEI. The receptor was derived from an adult who received the MenACWY meningococcal vaccine as a control. The rearrangement links TRBV2 to TRBJ1-4; possibly TRBD1 for D (5 bases). The sequencing here drew on peripheral blood, taken 28 days after the second dose of the MenACWY control vaccine. DNA for the CDR3: TGTGCCAGCAGCCGAGGGGCAACTAATGAAAAACTGTTTTTT. Amino acids: CASSRGATNEKLFF.